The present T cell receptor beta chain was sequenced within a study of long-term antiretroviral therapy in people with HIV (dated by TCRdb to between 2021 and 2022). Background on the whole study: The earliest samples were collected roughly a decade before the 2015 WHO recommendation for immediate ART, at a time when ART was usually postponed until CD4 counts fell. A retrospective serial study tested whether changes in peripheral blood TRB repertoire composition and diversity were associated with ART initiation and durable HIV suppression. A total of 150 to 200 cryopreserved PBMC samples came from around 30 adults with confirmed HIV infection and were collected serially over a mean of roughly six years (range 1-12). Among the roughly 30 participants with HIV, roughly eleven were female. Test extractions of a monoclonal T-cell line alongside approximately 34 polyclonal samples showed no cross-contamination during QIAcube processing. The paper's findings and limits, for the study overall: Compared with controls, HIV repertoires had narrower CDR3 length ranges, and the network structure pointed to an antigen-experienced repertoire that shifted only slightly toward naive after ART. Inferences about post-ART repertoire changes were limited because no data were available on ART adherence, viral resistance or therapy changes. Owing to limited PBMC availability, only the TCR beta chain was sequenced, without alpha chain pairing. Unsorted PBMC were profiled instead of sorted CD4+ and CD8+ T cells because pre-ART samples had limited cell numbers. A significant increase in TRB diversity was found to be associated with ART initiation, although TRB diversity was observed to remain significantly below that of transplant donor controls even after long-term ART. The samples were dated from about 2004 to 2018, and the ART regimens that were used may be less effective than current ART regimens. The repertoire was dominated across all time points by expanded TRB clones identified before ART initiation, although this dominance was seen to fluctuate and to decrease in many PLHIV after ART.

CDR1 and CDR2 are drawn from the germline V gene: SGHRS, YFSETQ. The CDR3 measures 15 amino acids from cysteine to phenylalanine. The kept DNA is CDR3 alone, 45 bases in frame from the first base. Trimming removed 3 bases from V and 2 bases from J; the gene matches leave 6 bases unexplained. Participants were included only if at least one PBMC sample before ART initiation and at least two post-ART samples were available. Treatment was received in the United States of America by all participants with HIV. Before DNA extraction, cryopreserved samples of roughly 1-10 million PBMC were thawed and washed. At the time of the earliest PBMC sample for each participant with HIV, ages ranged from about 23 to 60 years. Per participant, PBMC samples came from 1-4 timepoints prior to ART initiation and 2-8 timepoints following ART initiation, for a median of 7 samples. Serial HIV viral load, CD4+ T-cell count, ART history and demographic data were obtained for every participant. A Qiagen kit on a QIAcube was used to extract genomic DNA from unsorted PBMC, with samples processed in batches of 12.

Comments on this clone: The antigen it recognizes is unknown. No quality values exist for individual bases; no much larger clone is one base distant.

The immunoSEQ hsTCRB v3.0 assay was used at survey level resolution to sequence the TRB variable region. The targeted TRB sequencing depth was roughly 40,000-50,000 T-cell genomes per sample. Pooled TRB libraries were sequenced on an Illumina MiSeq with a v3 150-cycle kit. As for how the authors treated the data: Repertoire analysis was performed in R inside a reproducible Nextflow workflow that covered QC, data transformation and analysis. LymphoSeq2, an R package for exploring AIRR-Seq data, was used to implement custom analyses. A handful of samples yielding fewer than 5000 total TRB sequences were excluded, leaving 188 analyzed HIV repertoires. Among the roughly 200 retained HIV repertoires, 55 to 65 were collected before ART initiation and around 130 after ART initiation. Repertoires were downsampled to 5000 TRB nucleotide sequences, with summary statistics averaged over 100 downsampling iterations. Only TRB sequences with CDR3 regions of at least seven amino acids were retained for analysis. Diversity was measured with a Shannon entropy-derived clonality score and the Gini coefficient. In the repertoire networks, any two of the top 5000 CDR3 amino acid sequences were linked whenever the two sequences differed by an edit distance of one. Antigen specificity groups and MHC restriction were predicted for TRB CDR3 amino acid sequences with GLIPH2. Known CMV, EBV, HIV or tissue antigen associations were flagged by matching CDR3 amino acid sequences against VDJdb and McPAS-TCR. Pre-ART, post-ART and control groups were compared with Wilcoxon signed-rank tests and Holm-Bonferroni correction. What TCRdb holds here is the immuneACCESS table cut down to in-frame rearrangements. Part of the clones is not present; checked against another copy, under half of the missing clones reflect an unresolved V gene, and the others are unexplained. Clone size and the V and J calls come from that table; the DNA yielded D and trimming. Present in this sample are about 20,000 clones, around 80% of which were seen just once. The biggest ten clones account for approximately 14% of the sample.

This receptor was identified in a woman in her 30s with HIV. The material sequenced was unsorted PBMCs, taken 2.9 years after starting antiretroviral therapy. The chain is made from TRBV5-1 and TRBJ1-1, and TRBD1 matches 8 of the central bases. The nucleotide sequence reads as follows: TGCGCCAGCAGCTGGAGTACAGGGGGAAACACTGAAGCTTTCTTT. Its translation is CASSWSTGGNTEAFF.